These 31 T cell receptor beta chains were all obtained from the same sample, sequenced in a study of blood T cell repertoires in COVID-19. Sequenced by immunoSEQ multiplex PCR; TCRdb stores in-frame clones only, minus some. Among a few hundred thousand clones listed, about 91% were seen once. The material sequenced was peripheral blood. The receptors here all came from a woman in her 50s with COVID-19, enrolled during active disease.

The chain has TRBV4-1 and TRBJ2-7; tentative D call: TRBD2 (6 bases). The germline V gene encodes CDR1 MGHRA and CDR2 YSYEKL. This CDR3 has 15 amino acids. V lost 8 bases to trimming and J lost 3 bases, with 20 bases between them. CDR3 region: CASRKQDSGGYEQYF. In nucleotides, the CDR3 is TGCGCCAGCCGAAAACAGGATAGCGGAGGCTACGAGCAGTACTTC.

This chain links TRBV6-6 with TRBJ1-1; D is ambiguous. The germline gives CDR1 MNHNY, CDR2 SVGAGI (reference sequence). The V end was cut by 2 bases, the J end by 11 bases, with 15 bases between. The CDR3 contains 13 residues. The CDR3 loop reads CASSYARKEYAFF. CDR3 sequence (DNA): TGTGCCAGCAGTTACGCCCGTAAAGAGTACGCTTTCTTT.

Here the CDR3 reads CASSPGTGWVDQTQYF. For the CDR3, the DNA is TGTGCCAGCAGTCCCGGGACAGGCTGGGTGGATCAGACGCAGTATTTT. The rearrangement joins TRBV6-4 to TRBJ2-3; TRBD1 agrees at 8 bases. The CDR3 is 16 amino acids. In germline, CDR1 is MRHNA, CDR2 SNTAGT. Unmatched junction bases numbered 16, after V lost 5 bases and J lost 9 bases.

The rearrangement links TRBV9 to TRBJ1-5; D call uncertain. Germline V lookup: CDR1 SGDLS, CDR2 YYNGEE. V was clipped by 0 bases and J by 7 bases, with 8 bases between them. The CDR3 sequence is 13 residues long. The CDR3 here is CASSVDGRQPQHF. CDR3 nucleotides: TGTGCCAGCAGCGTAGACGGTCGACAGCCCCAGCATTTT.

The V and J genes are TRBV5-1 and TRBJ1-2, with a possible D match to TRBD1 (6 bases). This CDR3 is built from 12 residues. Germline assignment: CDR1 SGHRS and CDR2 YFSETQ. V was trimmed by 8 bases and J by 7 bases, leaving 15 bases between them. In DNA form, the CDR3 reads TGCGCCAGATGGACAGACGTTTGTGGCTACACCTTC. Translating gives CARWTDVCGYTF.

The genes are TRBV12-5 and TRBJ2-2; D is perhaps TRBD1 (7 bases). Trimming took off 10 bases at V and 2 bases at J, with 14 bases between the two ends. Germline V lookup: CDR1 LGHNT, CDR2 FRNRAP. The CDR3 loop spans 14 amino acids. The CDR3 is CATGGDSNTGELFF. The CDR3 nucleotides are TGTGCTACCGGAGGGGACAGCAACACCGGGGAGCTGTTTTTT.

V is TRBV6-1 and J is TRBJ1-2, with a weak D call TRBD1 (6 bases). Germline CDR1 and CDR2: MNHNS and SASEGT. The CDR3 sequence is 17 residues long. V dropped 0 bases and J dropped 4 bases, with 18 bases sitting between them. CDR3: CASSEALPGPRGYGYTF. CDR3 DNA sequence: TGTGCCAGCAGTGAAGCGCTTCCGGGCCCCAGGGGCTATGGCTACACCTTC.

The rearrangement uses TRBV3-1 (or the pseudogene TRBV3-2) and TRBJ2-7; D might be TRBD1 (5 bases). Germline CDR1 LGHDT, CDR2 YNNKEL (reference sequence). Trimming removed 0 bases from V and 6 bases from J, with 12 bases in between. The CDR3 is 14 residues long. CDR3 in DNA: TGTGCCAGCAGCCAAGATCTTCAGGGCCGCGAGCAGTACTTC. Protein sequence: CASSQDLQGREQYF.

This CDR3 reads CATLILGGRSNYGYTF. CDR3 coding DNA: TGCGCCACTCTGATCCTCGGGGGGAGGTCTAACTATGGCTACACCTTC. The chain is built from TRBV5-1 and TRBJ1-2; TRBD1 is a possible D gene (5 bases). Germline CDR1 reads SGHRS; CDR2 reads YFSETQ. This CDR3 spans 16 amino acids. V shed 9 bases and J shed 0 bases, with 21 bases lying between them.

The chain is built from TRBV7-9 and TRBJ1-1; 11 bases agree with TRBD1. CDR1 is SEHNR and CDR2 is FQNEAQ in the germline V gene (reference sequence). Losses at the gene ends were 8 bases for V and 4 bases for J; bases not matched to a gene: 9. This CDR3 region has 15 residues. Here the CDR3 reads CASSRAGTGGTEAFF. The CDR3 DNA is TGTGCCAGCTCGAGGGCCGGGACAGGGGGCACTGAAGCTTTCTTT.

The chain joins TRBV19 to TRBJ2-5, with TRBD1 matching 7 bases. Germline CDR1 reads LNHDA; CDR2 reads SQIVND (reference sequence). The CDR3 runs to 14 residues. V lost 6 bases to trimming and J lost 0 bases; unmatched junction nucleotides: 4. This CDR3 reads CASSRGTDQETQYF. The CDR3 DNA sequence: TGTGCCAGTAGCCGAGGGACAGACCAAGAGACCCAGTACTTC.

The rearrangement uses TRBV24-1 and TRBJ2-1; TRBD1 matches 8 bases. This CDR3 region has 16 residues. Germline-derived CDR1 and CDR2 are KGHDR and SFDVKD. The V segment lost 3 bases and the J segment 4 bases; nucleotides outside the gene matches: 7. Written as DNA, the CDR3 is TGTGCCACCAGTGATCCTGACAGGGGTGGGTACAATGAGCAGTTCTTC. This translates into CATSDPDRGGYNEQFF.

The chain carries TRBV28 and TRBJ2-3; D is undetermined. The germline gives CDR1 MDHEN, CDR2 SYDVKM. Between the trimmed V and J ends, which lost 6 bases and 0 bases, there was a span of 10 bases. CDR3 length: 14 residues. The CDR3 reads CASRTAESTDTQYF. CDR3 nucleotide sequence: TGTGCCAGCAGGACTGCTGAAAGCACAGATACGCAGTATTTT.

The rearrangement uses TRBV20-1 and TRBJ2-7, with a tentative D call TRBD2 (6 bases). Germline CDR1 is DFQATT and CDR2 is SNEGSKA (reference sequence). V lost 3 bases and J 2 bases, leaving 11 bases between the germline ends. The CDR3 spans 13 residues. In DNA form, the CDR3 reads TGCAGTGCTAGTGCGCTAGCGCCCTACGAGCAGTACTTC. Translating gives CSASALAPYEQYF.

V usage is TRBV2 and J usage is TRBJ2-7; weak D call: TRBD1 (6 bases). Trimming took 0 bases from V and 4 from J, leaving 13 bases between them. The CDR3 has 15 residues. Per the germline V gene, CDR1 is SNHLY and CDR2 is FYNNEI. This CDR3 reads CASSEALDRTYEQYF. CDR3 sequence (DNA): TGTGCCAGCAGTGAAGCCCTGGACAGAACATACGAGCAGTACTTC.

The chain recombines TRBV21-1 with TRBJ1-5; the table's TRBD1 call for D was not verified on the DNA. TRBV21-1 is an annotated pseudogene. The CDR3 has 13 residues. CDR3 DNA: TGTGCCAGGATTGACAGGGTAGAGCAGCCCCAGCATTTT. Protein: CARIDRVEQPQHF.

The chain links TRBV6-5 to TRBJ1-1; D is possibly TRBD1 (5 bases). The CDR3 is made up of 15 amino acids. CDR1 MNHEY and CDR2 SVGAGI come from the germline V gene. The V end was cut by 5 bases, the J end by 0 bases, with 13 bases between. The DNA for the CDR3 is TGTGCCAGCAGTAAACCTCGGGACTTGAACACTGAAGCTTTCTTT. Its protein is CASSKPRDLNTEAFF.

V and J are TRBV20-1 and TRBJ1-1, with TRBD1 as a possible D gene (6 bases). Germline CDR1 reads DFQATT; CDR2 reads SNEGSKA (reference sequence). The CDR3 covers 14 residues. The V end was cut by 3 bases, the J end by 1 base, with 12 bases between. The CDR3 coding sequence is TGCAGTGCTAGTTATGGGACACCGAACACTGAAGCTTTCTTT. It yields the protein CSASYGTPNTEAFF.

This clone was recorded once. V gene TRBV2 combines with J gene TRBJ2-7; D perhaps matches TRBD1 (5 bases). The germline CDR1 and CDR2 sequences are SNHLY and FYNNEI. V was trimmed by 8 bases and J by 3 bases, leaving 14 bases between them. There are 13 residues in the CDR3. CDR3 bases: TGTGCCAGCCGCGTGGGGCCCGGCTACGAGCAGTACTTC. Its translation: CASRVGPGYEQYF. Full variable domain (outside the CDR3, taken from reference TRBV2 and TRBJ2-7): EPEVTQTPSHQVTQMGQEVILRCVPISNHLYFYWYRQILGQKVEFLVSFYNNEISEKSEIFDDQFSVERPDGSNFTLKIRSTKLEDSAMYFCASRVGPGYEQYFGPGTRLTVT.

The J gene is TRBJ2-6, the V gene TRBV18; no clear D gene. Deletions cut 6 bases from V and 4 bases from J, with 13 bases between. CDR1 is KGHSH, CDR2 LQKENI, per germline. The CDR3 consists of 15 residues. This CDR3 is CASSVGDAGANVLTF. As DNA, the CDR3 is TGTGCCAGCTCTGTGGGCGATGCAGGGGCCAACGTCCTGACTTTC.

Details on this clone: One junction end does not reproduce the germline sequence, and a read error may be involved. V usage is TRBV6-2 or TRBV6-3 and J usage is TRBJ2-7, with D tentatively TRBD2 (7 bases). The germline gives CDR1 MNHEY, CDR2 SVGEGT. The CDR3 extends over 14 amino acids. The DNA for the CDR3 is TGTGCCAGCAGTTGGGACGGGGGGCTCCCAACTTTGAACTTC. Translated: CASSWDGGLPTLNF.

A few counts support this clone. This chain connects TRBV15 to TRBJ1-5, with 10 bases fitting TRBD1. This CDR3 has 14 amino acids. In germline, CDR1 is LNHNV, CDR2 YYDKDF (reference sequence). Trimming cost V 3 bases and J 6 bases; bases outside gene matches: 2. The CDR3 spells CATSRGQGFQPQHF. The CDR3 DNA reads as TGTGCCACCAGCAGGGGACAGGGGTTTCAGCCCCAGCATTTT.

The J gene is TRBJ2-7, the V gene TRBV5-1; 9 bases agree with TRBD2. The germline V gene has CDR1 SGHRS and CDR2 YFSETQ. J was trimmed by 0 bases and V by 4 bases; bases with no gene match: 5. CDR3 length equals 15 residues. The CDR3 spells CASSPATSGSYEQYF. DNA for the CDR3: TGCGCCAGCAGCCCGGCGACTAGCGGCTCCTACGAGCAGTACTTC.

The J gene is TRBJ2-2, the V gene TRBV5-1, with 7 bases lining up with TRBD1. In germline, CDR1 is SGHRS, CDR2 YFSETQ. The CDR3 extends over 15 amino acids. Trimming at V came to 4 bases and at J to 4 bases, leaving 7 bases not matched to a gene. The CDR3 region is CASSGTGDATGELFF. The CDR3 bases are TGCGCCAGCAGCGGTACAGGGGATGCCACCGGGGAGCTGTTTTTT.

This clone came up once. The CDR3 reads CSVEQGAYNEQFF. The DNA for the CDR3 is TGCAGCGTTGAACAGGGGGCCTACAATGAGCAGTTCTTC. This rearrangement joins TRBV29-1 to TRBJ2-1; 7 positions match TRBD1. The CDR3 has 13 amino acids. The germline V gene has CDR1 SQVTM and CDR2 ANQGSEA. Trimming cost V 2 bases and J 2 bases; bases outside gene matches: 0.

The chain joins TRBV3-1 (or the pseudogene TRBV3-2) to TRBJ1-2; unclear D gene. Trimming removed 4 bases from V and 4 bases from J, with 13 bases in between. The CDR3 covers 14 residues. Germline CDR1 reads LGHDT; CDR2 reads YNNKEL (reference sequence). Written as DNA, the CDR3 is TGTGCCAGCAGCCCGATGCGGGCAGCCTATGGCTACACCTTC. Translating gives CASSPMRAAYGYTF.

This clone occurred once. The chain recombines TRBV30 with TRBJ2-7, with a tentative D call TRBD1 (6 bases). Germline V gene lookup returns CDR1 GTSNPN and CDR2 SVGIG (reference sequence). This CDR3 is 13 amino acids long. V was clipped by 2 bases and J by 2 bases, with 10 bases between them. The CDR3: CAWSLGAPYEQYF. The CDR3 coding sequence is TGTGCCTGGAGTTTGGGGGCACCCTACGAGCAGTACTTC.

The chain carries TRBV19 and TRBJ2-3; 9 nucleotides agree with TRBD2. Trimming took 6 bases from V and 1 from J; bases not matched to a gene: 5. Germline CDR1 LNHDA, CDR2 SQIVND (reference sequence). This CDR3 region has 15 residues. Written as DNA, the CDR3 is TGTGCCAGTAGGGCGGGGGGGCCTGGCACAGATACGCAGTATTTT. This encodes CASRAGGPGTDTQYF.

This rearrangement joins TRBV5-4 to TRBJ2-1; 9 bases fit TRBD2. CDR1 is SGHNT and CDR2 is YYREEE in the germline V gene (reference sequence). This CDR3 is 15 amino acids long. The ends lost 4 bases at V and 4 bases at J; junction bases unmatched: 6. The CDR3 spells CASSLYSGGYNEQFF. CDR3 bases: TGTGCCAGCAGCCTTTATAGCGGGGGTTACAATGAGCAGTTCTTC.

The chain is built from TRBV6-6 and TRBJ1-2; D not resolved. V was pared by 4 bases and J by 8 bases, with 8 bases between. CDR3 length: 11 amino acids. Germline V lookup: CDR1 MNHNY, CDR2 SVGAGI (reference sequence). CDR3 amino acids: CASSFIRGYTF. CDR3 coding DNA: TGTGCCAGCAGTTTCATACGGGGCTACACCTTC.

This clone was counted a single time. The CDR3 coding sequence is TGTGCCAGCAGCGCCCAGGGTGCAGGCACTGAAGCTTTCTTT. Translation gives CASSAQGAGTEAFF. This chain joins TRBV9 and TRBJ1-1; a weak D match, TRBD1 (5 bases). The CDR3 extends over 14 amino acids. Looked up from germline, CDR1 is SGDLS and CDR2 is YYNGEE. Trimming removed 3 bases at V and 4 bases at J, with 13 bases between.